This is a list of T cell receptor beta chains from one sample in a study of CD8 T cells in ankylosing spondylitis. TCRdb passed the 5' RACE reads through MiXCR, listing each CDR3 protein once. This sample has some 63,000 distinct CDR3 sequences, with 6.2% found just once. Material for sequencing was synovial fluid, either unsorted or a sorted T cell fraction (not recorded which). These receptors came from a male donor with ankylosing spondylitis. Each CDR3 is given with its conserved first and last residue. Each record gives: clone size, V gene, D gene, J gene, CDR3 DNA, CDR3 protein. A D gene is named only where the DNA matches it firmly. Not all rows give a size; the values are once, few, many and, for expanded clones, a class.

>many|TRBV7-3|-|TRBJ2-2
TGTGCCAGCAGCATGGCCGTTTTGAACACCGGGGAGCTGTTTTTT
CASSMAVLNTGELFF
>many|TRBV29-1|-|TRBJ2-7
TGCAGCGTTGAGGAGGGCGGTGGGGGGCCCTACGAGCAGTACTTC
CSVEEGGGGPYEQYF
>many|TRBV5-1|TRBD2|TRBJ2-1
TGCGCCAGCAGCTTGGAAGCGGGAGGGCCGAATGAGCAGTTCTTC
CASSLEAGGPNEQFF
>many|TRBV5-4|-|TRBJ2-1
TGTGCCAGCAGCTTGGGAATTAACAATGAGCAGTTCTTC
CASSLGINNEQFF
>many|TRBV28|-|TRBJ2-7
TGTGCCAGCAGTGATGATCCCCGGAGAACTTACGCGCAGTACTTC
CASSDDPRRTYAQYF
>few|TRBV3-1|-|TRBJ2-2
TGTGCCAGCAGCGGTAGGTCCGCAGTTAAGGGGGAGCTGTTTTTT
CASSGRSAVKGELFF
>-|TRBV27|TRBD1|TRBJ1-2
TGTGCCATCCGGACAGGGCAAGGCTACACCTTC
CAIRTGQGYTF
>-|TRBV23-1|TRBD2|TRBJ2-1
TGCGCCAGCAAAGCTAGCGGGAGCTCCTACAATGAGCAGTTCTTC
CASKASGSSYNEQFF
>-|TRBV6-2/TRBV6-3|TRBD2|TRBJ2-3
TGTGCCAGCACTAGCGGAGGGAGCGGGAGCAAGGATACGCAGTATTTT
CASTSGGSGSKDTQYF
>many|TRBV5-1|TRBD2|TRBJ2-2
TGCGCCAGCAGCGCCGGACTAGCGGGAGCCACCGGGGAGCTGTTTTTT
CASSAGLAGATGELFF
>many|TRBV20-1|-|TRBJ2-2
TGCAGTGCTAGTGCAGGGGCTGACACCGGGGAGCTGTTTTTT
CSASAGADTGELFF